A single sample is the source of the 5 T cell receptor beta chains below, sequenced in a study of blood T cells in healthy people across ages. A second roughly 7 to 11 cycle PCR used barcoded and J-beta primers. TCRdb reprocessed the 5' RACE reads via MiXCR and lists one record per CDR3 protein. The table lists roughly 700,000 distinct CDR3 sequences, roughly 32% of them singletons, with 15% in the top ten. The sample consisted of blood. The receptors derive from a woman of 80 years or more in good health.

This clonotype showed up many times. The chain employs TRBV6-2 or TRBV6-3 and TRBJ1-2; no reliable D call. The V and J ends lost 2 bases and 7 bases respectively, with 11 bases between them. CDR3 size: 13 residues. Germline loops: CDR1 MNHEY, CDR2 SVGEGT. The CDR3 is CASSYTTGGGYTF. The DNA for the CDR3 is TGTGCCAGCAGTTACACAACGGGTGGTGGCTACACCTTC.

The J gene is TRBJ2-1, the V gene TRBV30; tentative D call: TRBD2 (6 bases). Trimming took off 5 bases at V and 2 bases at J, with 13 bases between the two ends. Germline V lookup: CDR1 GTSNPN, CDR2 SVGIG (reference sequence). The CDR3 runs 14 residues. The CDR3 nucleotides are TGTGCCTGGGACGGGGGTAGCGCCTACAATGAGCAGTTCTTC. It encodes CAWDGGSAYNEQFF.

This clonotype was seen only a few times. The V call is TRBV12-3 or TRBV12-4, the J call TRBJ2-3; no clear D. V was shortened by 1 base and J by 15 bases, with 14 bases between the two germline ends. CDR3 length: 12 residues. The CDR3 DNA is TGTGCCAGCAGTTTAGACCGAGCTGGGTATTATTTT. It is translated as CASSLDRAGYYF.

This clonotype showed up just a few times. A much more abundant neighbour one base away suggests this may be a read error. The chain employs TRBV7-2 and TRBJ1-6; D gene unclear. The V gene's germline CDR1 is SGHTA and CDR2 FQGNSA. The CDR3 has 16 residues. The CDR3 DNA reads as TGTGCCAGCAGCCCCAAGGCAGGCCAATATAATTCACCCCCCCACTTT. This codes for CASSPKAGQYNSPPHF.

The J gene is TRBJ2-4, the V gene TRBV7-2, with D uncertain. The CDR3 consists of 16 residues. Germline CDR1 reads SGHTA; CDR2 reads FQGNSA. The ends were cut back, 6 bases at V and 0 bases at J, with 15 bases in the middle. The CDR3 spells CASSRMATVAKNIQYF. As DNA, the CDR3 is TGTGCCAGCAGTCGAATGGCAACCGTAGCCAAAAACATTCAGTACTTC.